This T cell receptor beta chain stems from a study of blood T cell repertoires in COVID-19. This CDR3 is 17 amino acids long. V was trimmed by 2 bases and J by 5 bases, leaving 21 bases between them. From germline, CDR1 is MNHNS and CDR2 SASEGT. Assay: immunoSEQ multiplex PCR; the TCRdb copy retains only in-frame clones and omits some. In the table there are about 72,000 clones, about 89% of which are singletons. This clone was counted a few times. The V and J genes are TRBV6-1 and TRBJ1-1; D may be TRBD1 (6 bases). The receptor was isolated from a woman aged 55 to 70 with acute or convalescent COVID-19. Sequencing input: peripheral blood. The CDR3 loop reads CASSERGGSPGGTEAFF. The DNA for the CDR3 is TGTGCCAGCAGTGAAAGGGGGGGCAGCCCAGGAGGGACTGAAGCTTTCTTT.